This T cell receptor beta chain derives from a study of CD8 T cell repertoires and HIV-1 epitope variants. Study results and caveats: The assay identified only TCR beta chains of antigen-proliferating T cells.

Looked up from germline, CDR1 is MGHRA and CDR2 is YSYEKL. This CDR3 is 15 amino acids long. V was trimmed by 6 bases and J by 2 bases, leaving 11 bases between them. This table comes from immunoSEQ multiplex PCR, and its TCRdb copy is limited to in-frame clones, with some not included. The sample yields about 95,000 clones, more than 65% seen once. For this clone: Its specificity is not known.

This TCR came from a male donor with HIV. Sequences were obtained from uncultured baseline CD8+ T cells from peripheral blood mononuclear cells (PBMCs). The V and J genes are TRBV4-1 and TRBJ1-6, with D uncertain. The chain's CDR3 is CASRYVGAYNSPLHF. The CDR3 nucleotides read TGCGCCAGCAGGTATGTAGGAGCCTATAATTCACCCCTCCACTTT.